This T cell receptor (beta chain) was identified during a study of regulatory T cells in long-lasting Graves disease. Points from the study as a whole: Persistent disease was associated with favored TRBV28 usage and with favored use of TRBJ1-2 and TRBJ2-5.

CDR3 length equals 15 residues. Trimming shortened V by 4 bases and J by 4 bases, and 17 bases separated the two germline ends. The germline CDR1 and CDR2 sequences are SGHKS and YYEKEE (reference sequence). This clonotype was counted ten times or more. Its antigen is as yet unknown. Combining iRepertoire HTBI primers with Arm-PCR of CDR3 regions, the authors built TCR beta libraries. TCRdb re-derived calls from the multiplex PCR reads in MiXCR, one entry per CDR3 protein. The sample holds about 400,000 distinct CDR3 sequences, about a sixth seen once. Time point in this sample: newly diagnosed GD, antithyroid drugs for less than 3 months. PBMCs provided the RNA from which the TCR library was made.

The chain recombines TRBV5-5 with TRBJ1-2; no clear D. The clonotype was recovered from a female donor with Graves disease. Sequences were derived from peripheral blood mononuclear cells (PBMCs), sampled at new diagnosis, from a patient treated with antithyroid drugs. CDR3 in amino acids: CASSQEILPRYGYTF. CDR3 sequence (DNA): TGTGCCAGCAGCCAAGAAATCCTACCACGCTATGGCTACACCTTC.